The 12 T cell receptor beta chains given below trace back to one sample, sequenced in a study of CD8+ T cells in alopecia areata. Reverse transcribed after extraction, RNA yielded cDNA as the sequencing template. Using immunoSEQ multiplex PCR, the repertoire was profiled, and TCRdb retains in-frame clones only, with some absent. The sample contains 37,000 or so clones, around 50% of which appear only once. Sorting of CD4+ cells into CD25+CD127- cells (for about 5 patients) was performed. Sequencing was performed on CD4+ Tregs sorted from blood. All receptors derive from a human donor with alopecia areata.

V is TRBV7-2 and J is TRBJ1-1, with D tentatively TRBD1 (6 bases). This CDR3 comprises 16 residues. Germline V CDR1 and CDR2: SGHTA, FQGNSA. Trimming removed 4 bases at V and 3 bases at J, with 18 bases between. CDR3 protein: CASSSYLGGRDTEAFF. The CDR3 coding sequence is TGTGCCAGCAGCTCATACCTGGGGGGGCGTGACACTGAAGCTTTCTTT.

This chain links TRBV7-2 with TRBJ2-2, with D unresolved. CDR3 length: 14 residues. The V gene's germline CDR1 is SGHTA and CDR2 FQGNSA. Deletions cut 1 base from V and 3 bases from J, with 6 bases between. CDR3 sequence reads: CASSLGPDTGELFF. The CDR3, as DNA: TGTGCCAGCAGCTTAGGACCGGACACCGGGGAGCTGTTTTTT.

The table lists this clone with a few counts. This chain links TRBV28 with TRBJ2-5, with 11 bases lining up with TRBD2. Gene TRBJ2-7 matches the end of the DNA better, so the J call may be wrong. This CDR3 is built from 14 residues. Germline V gene data show CDR1 as MDHEN and CDR2 as SYDVKM. The CDR3 region has the DNA TGTGCCAGCAGGCAGACTAGCGGGACCAACGAGCAGTACTTC. Translation: CASRQTSGTNEQYF.

The chain recombines TRBV28 with TRBJ1-2; 7 bases fit TRBD1. The junction had 10 bases not matched to a gene; V was cut back by 4 bases and J by 8 bases. Germline V gives CDR1 MDHEN, CDR2 SYDVKM. CDR3 length: 14 amino acids. CDR3 coding DNA: TGTGCCAGCAGTTGGGACAGCCGGGCTAGGGGCTACACCTTC. Its translation: CASSWDSRARGYTF.

The chain uses TRBV19 and TRBJ1-1, with a possible D match to TRBD1 (6 bases). The CDR3 runs to 14 residues. Trimming pared 3 bases from V and 10 bases from J, leaving 18 bases between. Germline-derived CDR1 and CDR2 are LNHDA and SQIVND (reference sequence). The CDR3 here is CASSITFDRISAFF. The CDR3 bases are TGTGCCAGTAGTATTACGTTCGACAGGATCTCAGCTTTCTTT.

J is TRBJ2-7 and V is TRBV18; D perhaps matches TRBD1 (5 bases). Trimming left V 8 bases short and J 5 bases short, with 16 bases between. The germline gives CDR1 KGHSH, CDR2 LQKENI. There are 13 residues in the CDR3. The CDR3 DNA sequence: TGTGCCAGCCAAAATATACCAGGGAACGAGCAGTACTTC. Translated: CASQNIPGNEQYF.

The sample holds a few counts of this clone. This chain joins TRBV5-1 and TRBJ2-4; D is possibly TRBD2 (6 bases). Between the trimmed V and J ends, which lost 0 bases and 7 bases, there was a span of 11 bases. Germline V lookup: CDR1 SGHRS, CDR2 YFSETQ. The CDR3 contains 14 residues. CDR3 nucleotide sequence: TGCGCCAGCAGCTTGGTCGGAGGGAGGAACATTCAGTACTTC. It encodes CASSLVGGRNIQYF. Combining the CDR3 with reference TRBV5-1 and TRBJ2-4 gives the whole variable domain KAGVTQTPRYLIKTRGQQVTLSCSPISGHRSVSWYQQTPGQGLQFLFEYFSETQRNKGNFPGRFSGRQFSNSRSEMNVSTLELGDSALYLCASSLVGGRNIQYFGAGTRLSVL.

This clone was recorded once. The gene calls are TRBV2 and TRBJ2-7; D perhaps matches TRBD1 (5 bases). The CDR3 is made up of 13 amino acids. Looked up from germline, CDR1 is SNHLY and CDR2 is FYNNEI. Between the trimmed V and J ends, which lost 8 bases and 6 bases, there was a span of 17 bases. The CDR3 DNA reads as TGTGCCAGCCGAGTGGGCAGGGAAATCGAGCAGTACTTC. As protein: CASRVGREIEQYF.

The chain carries TRBV2 and TRBJ2-5; D is possibly TRBD1 (5 bases). Germline lookup yields CDR1 SNHLY and CDR2 FYNNEI. V was trimmed by 4 bases and J by 1 base, leaving 7 bases between them. This CDR3 contains 13 residues. In DNA, the CDR3 is TGTGCCAGCAGTGGACAGTCCCAAGAGACCCAGTACTTC. Its protein product is CASSGQSQETQYF.

With regard to this clone: The same CDR3 can be traced to other DNA sequences in this sample. In nucleotides, the CDR3 is TGTGCCAGCTCACCACAGGGTTCGGTGGGTTACGAGCAGTACTTC. Its translation is CASSPQGSVGYEQYF. The chain uses TRBV18 and TRBJ2-7, with D unclear. Germline CDR1 KGHSH, CDR2 LQKENI. Trimming shortened V by 1 base and J by 4 bases, and 14 bases separated the two germline ends. The CDR3 has 15 amino acids.

This clone has more than one count but fewer than ten. The chain uses TRBV5-4 and TRBJ1-6; no definite D call. This CDR3 comprises 16 residues. CDR1 SGHNT and CDR2 YYREEE come from the germline V gene (reference sequence). The V gene lost 0 bases and the J gene lost 0 bases, with 7 bases spanning the gap. CDR3 nucleotides: TGTGCCAGCAGCTTGGGGCACGGCTCCTATAATTCACCCCTCCACTTT. Protein sequence: CASSLGHGSYNSPLHF.

There are a few counts of this clone. The J gene is TRBJ2-1, the V gene TRBV28; the D is unclear. Trimming cost V 7 bases and J 3 bases, with 4 bases left between them. CDR1 and CDR2 from the germline V gene are MDHEN and SYDVKM. There are 11 residues in the CDR3. The CDR3 coding sequence is TGTGCCAGCAACCGCTACAATGAGCAGTTCTTC. Translating it yields CASNRYNEQFF. Using reference TRBV28 and TRBJ2-1 for the parts outside the CDR3, the full variable domain is DVKVTQSSRYLVKRTGEKVFLECVQDMDHENMFWYRQDPGLGLRLIYFSYDVKMKEKGDIPEGYSVSREKKERFSLILESASTNQTSMYLCASNRYNEQFFGPGTRLTVL.